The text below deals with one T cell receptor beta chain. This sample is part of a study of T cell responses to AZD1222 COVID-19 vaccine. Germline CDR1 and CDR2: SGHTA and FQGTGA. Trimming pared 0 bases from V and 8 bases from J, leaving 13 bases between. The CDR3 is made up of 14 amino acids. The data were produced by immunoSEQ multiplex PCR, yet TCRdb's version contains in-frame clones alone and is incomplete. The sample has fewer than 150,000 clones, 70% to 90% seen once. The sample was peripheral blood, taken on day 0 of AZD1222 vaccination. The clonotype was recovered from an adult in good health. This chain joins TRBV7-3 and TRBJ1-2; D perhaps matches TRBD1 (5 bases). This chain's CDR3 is CASSLTGAGDGYTF. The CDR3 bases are TGTGCCAGCAGCTTAACCGGGGCGGGGGACGGCTACACCTTC. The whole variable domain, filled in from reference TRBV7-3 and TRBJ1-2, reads GAGVSQTPSNKVTEKGKYVELRCDPISGHTALYWYRQSLGQGPEFLIYFQGTGAADDSGLPNDRFFAVRPEGSVSTLKIQRTERGDSAVYLCASSLTGAGDGYTFGSGTRLTVV.